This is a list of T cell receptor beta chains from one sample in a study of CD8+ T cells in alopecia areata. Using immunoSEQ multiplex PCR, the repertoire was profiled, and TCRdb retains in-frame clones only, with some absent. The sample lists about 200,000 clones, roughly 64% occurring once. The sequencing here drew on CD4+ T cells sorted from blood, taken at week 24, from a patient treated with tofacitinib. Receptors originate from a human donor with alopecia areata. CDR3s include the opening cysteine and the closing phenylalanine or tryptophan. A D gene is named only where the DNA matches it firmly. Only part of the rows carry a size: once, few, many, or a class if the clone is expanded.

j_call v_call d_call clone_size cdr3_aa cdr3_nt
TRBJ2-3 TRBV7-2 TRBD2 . CASSPAGADTQYF TGTGCCAGCAGCCCCGCGGGAGCAGATACGCAGTATTTT
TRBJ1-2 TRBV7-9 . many CASSLVVGMSHYGYTF TGTGCCAGCAGCTTAGTAGTCGGGATGTCCCACTATGGCTACACCTTC
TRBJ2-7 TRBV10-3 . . CAISESRRQGGDEQYF TGTGCCATCAGTGAGTCGCGGAGGCAGGGGGGGGACGAGCAGTACTTC
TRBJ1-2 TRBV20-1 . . CSARGVYGYTF TGCAGTGCTAGAGGGGTATATGGCTACACCTTC
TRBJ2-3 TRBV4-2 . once CASSQATDTQYF TGTGCCAGCAGCCAAGCGACAGATACGCAGTATTTT
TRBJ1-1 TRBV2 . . CASSDRFTEAFF TGTGCCAGCAGTGACAGGTTCACTGAAGCTTTCTTT
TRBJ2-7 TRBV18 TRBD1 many CASSRTGDSYEQYF TGTGCCAGCTCGCGGACAGGGGACTCCTACGAGCAGTACTTC
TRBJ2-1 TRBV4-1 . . CASSSHRRNEQFF TGCGCCAGCAGCTCGCATAGGAGGAATGAGCAGTTCTTC
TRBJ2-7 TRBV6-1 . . CASSEWEGHQRGSEQYF TGTGCCAGCAGTGAATGGGAGGGACACCAGAGAGGGAGTGAGCAGTACTTC
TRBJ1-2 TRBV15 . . CATSRGGDYGYTF TGTGCCACCAGCAGAGGGGGGGACTATGGCTACACCTTC
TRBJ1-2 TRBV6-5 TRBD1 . CASSFSRGGGYTF TGTGCCAGCAGTTTCTCCAGGGGGGGTGGCTACACCTTC
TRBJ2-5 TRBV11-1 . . CASSSMGQRQETQYF TGTGCCAGCAGCTCCATGGGCCAGCGGCAAGAGACCCAGTACTTC
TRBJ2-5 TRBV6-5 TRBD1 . CASSLGGATQETQYF TGTGCCAGCAGTTTAGGGGGCGCCACCCAAGAGACCCAGTACTTC
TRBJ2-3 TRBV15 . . CATSRETDTQYF TGTGCCACCAGCAGAGAGACAGATACGCAGTATTTT
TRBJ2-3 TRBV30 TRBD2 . CAWTSGIDTQYF TGTGCCTGGACTAGCGGGATTGATACGCAGTATTTT
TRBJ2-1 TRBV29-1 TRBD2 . CSVEAPGLGPNEQFF TGCAGCGTTGAAGCACCGGGACTAGGGCCCAATGAGCAGTTCTTC
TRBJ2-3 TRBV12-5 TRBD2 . CASGLGGRADGDTQYF TGTGCTAGTGGTTTGGGCGGGAGGGCCGATGGAGATACGCAGTATTTT
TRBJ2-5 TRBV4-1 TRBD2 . CASSRALRRGGGQETQYF TGCGCCAGCAGCCGGGCCCTGAGGCGGGGGGGCGGGCAAGAGACCCAGTACTTC
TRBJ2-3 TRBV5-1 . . CASSLSEGAGTDTQYF TGCGCCAGCAGCTTGTCGGAGGGGGCAGGCACAGATACGCAGTATTTT
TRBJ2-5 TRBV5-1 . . CASTLWGRETQYF TGCGCCAGCACACTGTGGGGAAGAGAGACCCAGTACTTC
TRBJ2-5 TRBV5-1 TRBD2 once CASTGLARETQYF TGCGCCAGCACCGGACTAGCGAGGGAGACCCAGTACTTC
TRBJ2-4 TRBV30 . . CAWARTTPNIQYF TGTGCCTGGGCCCGGACTACCCCAAACATTCAGTACTTC
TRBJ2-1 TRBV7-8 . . CASSIGQSVGEQFF TGTGCCAGCAGCATAGGACAGAGCGTAGGGGAGCAGTTCTTC
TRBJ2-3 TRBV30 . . CAWRADTQYF TGTGCCTGGAGGGCAGATACGCAGTATTTT
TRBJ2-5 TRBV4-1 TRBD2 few CASSPVGLAGEETQYF TGCGCCAGCAGCCCCGTGGGACTAGCGGGAGAGGAGACCCAGTACTTC
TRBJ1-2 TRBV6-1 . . CASSGTGYGYTF TGTGCCAGCAGTGGTACAGGGTACGGCTACACCTTC
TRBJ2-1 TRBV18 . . CASSPTRTYNEQFF TGTGCCAGCTCACCTACACGGACCTACAATGAGCAGTTCTTC
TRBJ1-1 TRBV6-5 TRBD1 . CASSYENRGTEAFF TGTGCCAGCAGTTACGAGAACAGGGGTACTGAAGCTTTCTTT
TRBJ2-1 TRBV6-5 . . CASSYSISLGEQFF TGTGCCAGCAGTTATTCGATTAGCTTAGGTGAGCAGTTCTTC
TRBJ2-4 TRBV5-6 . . CASSFPDRNIQYF TGTGCCAGCAGCTTCCCCGACAGAAACATTCAGTACTTC
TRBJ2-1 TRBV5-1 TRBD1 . CASSLDGQGNGNEQFF TGCGCCAGCAGCTTGGATGGACAGGGAAACGGCAATGAGCAGTTCTTC
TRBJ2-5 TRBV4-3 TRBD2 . CASSQEGTSGQETQYF TGCGCCAGCAGCCAAGAAGGAACTAGCGGACAAGAGACCCAGTACTTC
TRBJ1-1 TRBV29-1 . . CSVEDLVRGYTEAFF TGCAGCGTTGAAGATCTGGTCAGGGGATACACTGAAGCTTTCTTT
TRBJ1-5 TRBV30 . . CAWSVPRDPPYSNQPQHF TGTGCCTGGAGTGTACCACGGGACCCTCCCTATAGCAATCAGCCCCAGCATTTT
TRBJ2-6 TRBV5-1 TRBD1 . CASDSGGSGANVLTF TGCGCCAGCGATTCAGGGGGCTCTGGGGCCAACGTCCTGACTTTC
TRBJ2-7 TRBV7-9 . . CASSRSSYEQYF TGTGCCAGCAGTCGAAGCTCCTACGAGCAGTACTTC
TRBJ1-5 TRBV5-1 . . CASSLDSPSNQPQHF TGCGCCAGCAGCTTGGACAGTCCTAGCAATCAGCCCCAGCATTTT
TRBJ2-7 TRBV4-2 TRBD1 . CASSQPWTGGYEQYF TGTGCCAGCAGCCAACCGTGGACAGGGGGCTACGAGCAGTACTTC
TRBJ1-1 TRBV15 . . CATSRGYNIDTEAFF TGTGCCACCAGCAGAGGGTACAACATTGACACTGAAGCTTTCTTT
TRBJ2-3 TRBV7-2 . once CASSLEMLDTQYF TGTGCCAGCAGCTTAGAAATGCTGGATACGCAGTATTTT
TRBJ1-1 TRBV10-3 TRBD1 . CAISDSDRVTEAFF TGTGCCATCAGTGACTCGGACAGGGTCACTGAAGCTTTCTTT
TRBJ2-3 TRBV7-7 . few CASSIGTLSTDTQYF TGTGCCAGCAGTATTGGGACCCTAAGCACAGATACGCAGTATTTT
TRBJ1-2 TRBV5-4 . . CASSRGNREFYGYTF TGTGCCAGCAGCCGGGGTAACAGGGAATTCTATGGCTACACCTTC
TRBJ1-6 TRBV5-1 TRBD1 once CASSLAGQGESPLHF TGCGCCAGCAGCTTGGCAGGACAGGGGGAGTCACCCCTCCACTTT
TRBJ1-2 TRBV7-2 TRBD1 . CASPSGTAYGLGSYGYTF TGTGCCAGCCCATCCGGGACAGCCTACGGATTAGGGAGTTATGGCTACACCTTC
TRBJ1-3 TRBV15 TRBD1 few CATSADRGFGGYF TGTGCCACCAGCGCGGACAGGGGGTTTGGAGGATATTTT